This T cell receptor beta chain was documented in a study of blood T cell repertoires in COVID-19. Study details: T cells, B-cell-depleted T cells, or PBMCs supplied cDNA or gDNA.

This study enrolled people aged about 18 to 90 from under 25 US geographic areas. Cohorts were determined from participant-reported clinical history. Using immunoSEQ multiplex PCR, the repertoire was profiled, and TCRdb retains in-frame clones only, with some absent. The repertoire holds more than 200,000 clones, with more than 75% as singletons. The sequenced sample consisted of PBMCs or T cells enriched from blood (not recorded which). The source is a middle-aged man who had recovered from COVID-19.

In DNA form, the CDR3 reads TGTGCCAGCAGCTCCGGGACAGTCCAGGACCAGCCCCAGCATTTT. It encodes CASSSGTVQDQPQHF. The V gene is TRBV2, the J gene TRBJ1-5; 7 positions match TRBD1. CDR1 is SNHLY and CDR2 is FYNNEI in the germline V gene. V shed 6 bases, J shed 7 bases, and the junction held 12 bases outside the gene matches. The CDR3 has 15 residues. Variable domain in full (rest from reference TRBV2 and TRBJ1-5): EPEVTQTPSHQVTQMGQEVILRCVPISNHLYFYWYRQILGQKVEFLVSFYNNEISEKSEIFDDQFSVERPDGSNFTLKIRSTKLEDSAMYFCASSSGTVQDQPQHFGDGTRLSIL.